Below, 24 T cell receptor beta chains from the same sample are listed, as sequenced in a study of blood T cell repertoires in COVID-19 (dated by TCRdb to 2020 to 2022). The library was built by means of the immunoSEQ multiplex PCR assay. Imported from immuneACCESS, the table was reduced by TCRdb to in-frame sequences with V and J called. These copies leave out some clones; in studies compared against another copy, an unresolved V gene accounts for under half, and the cause of the remainder is not known. The sample includes almost 250,000 clones, with 65% to 90% observed a single time. The ten biggest clones cover around 10% of the sample. Sequencing was done on a sample of PBMCs or T cells enriched from blood (not recorded which). The receptor set was obtained from a woman between 45 and 60 years old with acute COVID-19.

CDR3 nucleotide sequence: TGTGCCAGTAGCCGACTAGACTACTATGGCTACACCTTC. Translating it yields CASSRLDYYGYTF. The chain carries TRBV19 and TRBJ1-2; D uncertain. Germline V CDR1 and CDR2: LNHDA, SQIVND (reference sequence). CDR3 size: 13 residues. V was pared by 6 bases and J by 3 bases, with 11 bases between.

Points on this clone: An end of the junction differs from the germline gene, which may be a read error. The chain employs TRBV11-2 and TRBJ2-1; TRBD2 agrees at 7 bases. Germline V gene sequence: CDR1 SGHAT, CDR2 FQNNGV. The CDR3 is 15 residues long. The CDR3: CASSLESGAYNEQFF. CDR3 nucleotides: TGTGCCAGCAGCCTAGAAAGCGGGGCCTACAATGAGCAGTTCTTC.

The chain recombines TRBV5-1 with TRBJ1-1; 7 bases align to TRBD1. The V and J ends lost 0 bases and 1 base, in that order; junction bases with no gene match: 9. CDR1 is SGHRS and CDR2 is YFSETQ in the germline V gene. The CDR3 sequence is 17 residues long. CDR3 protein: CASSLEGIRTGNTEAFF. As DNA, the CDR3 is TGCGCCAGCAGCTTGGAGGGTATAAGGACAGGGAACACTGAAGCTTTCTTT.

This clone appeared a single time. V is TRBV5-4 and J is TRBJ2-1, with TRBD1 identical over 9 bases. The CDR3 runs 13 residues. Germline V gene lookup returns CDR1 SGHNT and CDR2 YYREEE (reference sequence). The CDR3: CAYSGTGSNEQFF. Here the CDR3 DNA reads TGTGCTTACTCCGGGACAGGGTCCAATGAGCAGTTCTTC.

This rearrangement joins TRBV4-2 to TRBJ2-7; 9 bases line up with TRBD2. The germline V gene encodes CDR1 LGHNA and CDR2 YNFKEQ. V shed 4 bases and J 1 base; nucleotides not matched to a gene: 11. The CDR3 has 17 amino acids. For the CDR3, the DNA is TGTGCCAGCAGCCTCGGGAGGAGTAGCGGGGGTTCCTACGAGCAGTACTTC. Translation gives CASSLGRSSGGSYEQYF.

J is TRBJ2-2 and V is TRBV11-2; TRBD2 matches at 12 bases. This CDR3 has 18 amino acids. Trimming cost V 5 bases and J 6 bases; bases outside gene matches: 13. Germline-derived CDR1 and CDR2 are SGHAT and FQNNGV. The CDR3 sequence: CASSPFLAGGPRAGELFF. In DNA form, the CDR3 reads TGTGCCAGCAGCCCTTTCCTAGCGGGGGGGCCGAGGGCCGGGGAGCTGTTTTTT.

V usage is TRBV18 and J usage is TRBJ1-2; D is unresolved. CDR3 length: 13 residues. Per germline, CDR1 KGHSH and CDR2 LQKENI. The ends were cut back, 5 bases at V and 2 bases at J, with 9 bases in the middle. CDR3 sequence reads: CASSSGGNYGYTF. CDR3 sequence (DNA): TGTGCCAGCTCATCGGGAGGGAACTATGGCTACACCTTC. The variable domain in full, with the rest retrieved from reference TRBV18 and TRBJ1-2, is NAGVMQNPRHLVRRRGQEARLRCSPMKGHSHVYWYRQLPEEGLKFMVYLQKENIIDESGMPKERFSAEFPKEGPSILRIQQVVRGDSAAYFCASSSGGNYGYTFGSGTRLTVV.

The chain is built from TRBV7-9 and TRBJ1-2, with D unresolved. Germline V gene sequence: CDR1 SEHNR, CDR2 FQNEAQ (reference sequence). The length of the CDR3 is 13 residues. V lost 2 bases, J lost 3 bases, and 7 bases lay in between. Here the CDR3 DNA reads TGTGCCAGCAGCTTACGGCAGGACTATGGCTACACCTTC. This gives the protein CASSLRQDYGYTF.

The genes are TRBV30 and TRBJ1-6; 8 bases are shared with TRBD1. The CDR3 is 18 residues long. Trimming took 3 bases from V and 4 from J; bases not matched to a gene: 14. Germline CDR1 GTSNPN, CDR2 SVGIG (reference sequence). CDR3 DNA: TGTGCCTGGAGGCCAACAGACAGGGGAATGAGGTATAATTCACCCCTCCACTTT. This gives the protein CAWRPTDRGMRYNSPLHF.

The chain has TRBV4-3 and TRBJ2-2; unclear D gene. This CDR3 has 15 residues. V lost 0 bases, J lost 8 bases, and 13 bases lay in between. Germline V gives CDR1 LGHNA, CDR2 YSLEER. The CDR3 bases are TGCGCCAGCAGCCAAGATCGGTTCGTAGCTGGGGAGCTGTTTTTT. Translation: CASSQDRFVAGELFF.

The genes are TRBV5-6 and TRBJ2-1, with 11 bases aligning to TRBD2. This CDR3 is 16 amino acids long. The germline CDR1 and CDR2 sequences are SGHDT and YYEEEE. The ends lost 0 bases at V and 9 bases at J; junction bases unmatched: 8. The CDR3 DNA follows: TGTGCCAGCAGCTTGGCCCTAGCGGGGGGCGCTTCTGAGCAGTTCTTC. Translation gives CASSLALAGGASEQFF.

DNA for the CDR3: TGTGCCAGCACCTTAAAGGGGGCGAACACCGGGGAGCTGTTTTTT. This translates into CASTLKGANTGELFF. The chain is built from TRBV6-5 and TRBJ2-2, with D possibly TRBD1 on 6 matching bases. CDR3 length: 15 amino acids. V lost 7 bases, J lost 0 bases, and 12 bases lay in between. The germline V gene has CDR1 MNHEY and CDR2 SVGAGI.

This clone was found once. The chain joins TRBV25-1 to TRBJ2-3, with D tentatively TRBD2 (5 bases). The length of the CDR3 is 13 residues. In germline, CDR1 is MGHDK, CDR2 SYGVNS. V was trimmed by 7 bases and J by 11 bases, leaving 19 bases between them. CDR3 loop: CASTDLQASLQYF. CDR3 coding DNA: TGTGCCAGCACCGATCTGCAGGCTAGCTTGCAGTATTTT.

The chain couples TRBV25-1 to TRBJ1-4; unclear D gene. CDR1 MGHDK and CDR2 SYGVNS come from the germline V gene. The length of the CDR3 is 14 residues. Trimming left V 3 bases short and J 7 bases short, with 12 bases between. The DNA of the CDR3 is TGTGCCAGCAGTGAGTGGGGAGGAGGTGAAAAACTGTTTTTT. It yields the protein CASSEWGGGEKLFF.

The chain is built from TRBV5-4 and TRBJ2-5; D might be TRBD1 (5 bases). CDR1 is SGHNT, CDR2 YYREEE, per germline (reference sequence). The CDR3 is made up of 14 amino acids. V lost 0 bases and J 4 bases, leaving 10 bases between the germline ends. CDR3 region: CASSLAGIPETQYF. The DNA for the CDR3 is TGTGCCAGCAGCTTGGCAGGGATCCCAGAGACCCAGTACTTC.

This clone showed up just a few times. The rearrangement joins TRBV18 to TRBJ1-2; D ambiguous. Per the germline V gene, CDR1 is KGHSH and CDR2 is LQKENI. V shed 3 bases and J shed 4 bases, with 12 bases lying between them. This CDR3 region has 14 residues. CDR3 in DNA: TGTGCCAGCTCACCGAATCGGGATTCCTATGGCTACACCTTC. This translates into CASSPNRDSYGYTF.

The rearrangement joins TRBV6-5 to TRBJ1-1; D call uncertain. The CDR3 has 16 residues. The V gene's germline CDR1 is MNHEY and CDR2 SVGAGI. V was cut by 1 base and J by 1 base, with 13 bases left in between. CDR3 protein: CASSYFTVGQNTEAFF. The DNA of the CDR3 is TGTGCCAGCAGTTACTTTACGGTTGGGCAGAACACTGAAGCTTTCTTT.

The J gene is TRBJ1-1, the V gene TRBV5-5, with TRBD1 as a possible D gene (5 bases). Germline V CDR1 and CDR2: SGHKS, YYEKEE (reference sequence). The germline V and J ends were trimmed by 2 bases and 11 bases, with 16 bases remaining between them. The length of the CDR3 is 13 residues. CDR3: CASSFQGFVKAFF. The DNA of the CDR3 is TGTGCCAGCAGCTTTCAGGGATTTGTGAAGGCTTTCTTT.

The chain employs TRBV12-5 and TRBJ1-2; no definite D call. V lost 3 bases and J lost 5, with 4 bases in between. The germline V gene encodes CDR1 LGHNT and CDR2 FRNRAP. The CDR3 spans 11 residues. The CDR3 loop is CASGFEYGYTF. The DNA of the CDR3 is TGTGCTAGTGGTTTCGAGTATGGCTACACCTTC.

The chain joins TRBV9 to TRBJ2-1, with 11 bases lining up with TRBD2. Germline V CDR1 and CDR2: SGDLS, YYNGEE. The V and J ends lost 0 bases and 6 bases, in that order; junction bases with no gene match: 2. The CDR3 contains 15 residues. The chain's CDR3 is CASSVASGGSNEQFF. In DNA form, the CDR3 reads TGTGCCAGCAGCGTAGCTAGCGGGGGGAGCAATGAGCAGTTCTTC. The entire variable domain, with the rest obtained from reference TRBV9 and TRBJ2-1, is as follows: DSGVTQTPKHLITATGQRVTLRCSPRSGDLSVYWYQQSLDQGLQFLIQYYNGEERAKGNILERFSAQQFPDLHSELNLSSLELGDSALYFCASSVASGGSNEQFFGPGTRLTVL.

The chain joins TRBV14 to TRBJ1-4; TRBD1 aligns across 8 bases. CDR3 length: 14 amino acids. The J segment lost 5 bases and the V segment lost 2 bases, leaving 1 base of the junction unmatched. The germline V gene has CDR1 SGHDN and CDR2 FVKESK. The DNA of the CDR3 is TGTGCCAGCAGCCAATGGACAGGGAATGAAAAACTGTTTTTT. Protein: CASSQWTGNEKLFF.

This clone was seen once. The chain recombines TRBV12-3 or TRBV12-4 with TRBJ1-5; D ambiguous. This CDR3 contains 12 residues. With 3 bases removed from V and 6 bases from J, the gap between germline ends came to 6 bases. CDR3 residues: CASSFILQPQHF. The CDR3 nucleotides are TGTGCCAGCAGTTTTATCCTTCAGCCCCAGCATTTT.

V and J are TRBV2 and TRBJ2-3; the match to TRBD2 covers 10 bases. The CDR3 totals 18 residues. Germline loops: CDR1 SNHLY, CDR2 FYNNEI. V trimming: 5 bases; J trimming: 1 base; junction bases outside the gene matches: 12. As DNA, the CDR3 is TGTGCCAGCAGTCCTACCACTAGCGGGGTCCGTCGCACAGATACGCAGTATTTT. Residues: CASSPTTSGVRRTDTQYF.

The V and J genes are TRBV5-1 and TRBJ1-4; 7 nucleotides align to TRBD1. The CDR3 has 15 residues. J gave up 8 bases and V 4 bases, and 11 bases lay outside the gene matches. CDR1 and CDR2 from the germline V gene are SGHRS and YFSETQ. CDR3 protein: CASSPRQGLEEKLFF. In DNA form, the CDR3 reads TGCGCCAGCAGCCCTCGACAGGGTTTAGAGGAAAAACTGTTTTTT.